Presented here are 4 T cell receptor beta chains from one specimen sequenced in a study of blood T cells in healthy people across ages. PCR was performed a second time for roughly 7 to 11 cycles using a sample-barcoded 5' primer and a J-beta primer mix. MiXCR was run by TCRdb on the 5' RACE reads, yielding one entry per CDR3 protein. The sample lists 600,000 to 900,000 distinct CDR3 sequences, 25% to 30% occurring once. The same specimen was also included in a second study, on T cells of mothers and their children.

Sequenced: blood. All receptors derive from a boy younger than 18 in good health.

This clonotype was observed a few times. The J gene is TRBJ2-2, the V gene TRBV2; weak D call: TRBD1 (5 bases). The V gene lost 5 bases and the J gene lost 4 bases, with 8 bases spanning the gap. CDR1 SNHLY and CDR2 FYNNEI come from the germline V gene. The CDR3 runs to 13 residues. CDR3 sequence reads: CASSPQGTGELFF. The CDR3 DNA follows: TGTGCCAGCAGTCCCCAGGGCACCGGGGAGCTGTTTTTT.

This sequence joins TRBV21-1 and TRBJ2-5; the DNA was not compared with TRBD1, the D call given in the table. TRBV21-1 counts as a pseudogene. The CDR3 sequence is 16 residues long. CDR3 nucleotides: TGTGCCAGCAGCAACTCCTGGACCGGGGGAGGAGAGACCCAGTACTTC. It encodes CASSNSWTGGGETQYF.

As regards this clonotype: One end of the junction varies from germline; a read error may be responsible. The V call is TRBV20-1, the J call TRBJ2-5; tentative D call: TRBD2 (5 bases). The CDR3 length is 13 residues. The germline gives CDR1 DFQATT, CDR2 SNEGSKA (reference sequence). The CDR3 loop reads CSADMDGWETQYF. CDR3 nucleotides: TGCAGTGCCGACATGGACGGGTGGGAGACTCAGTACTTC.

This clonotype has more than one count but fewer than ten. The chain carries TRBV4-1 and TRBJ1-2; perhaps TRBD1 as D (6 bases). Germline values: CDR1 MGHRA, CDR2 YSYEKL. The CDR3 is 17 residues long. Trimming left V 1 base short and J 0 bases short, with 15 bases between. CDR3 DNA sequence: TGCGCCAGCAGCCAAGCCTCCCAGGGGAAGGCTAACTATGGCTACACCTTC. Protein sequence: CASSQASQGKANYGYTF.